The T cell receptor beta chain under discussion was sequenced for a study of neurological immune-mediated disorders. The V gene lost 3 bases and the J gene lost 0 bases, with 12 bases spanning the gap. The CDR3 is 15 residues long. Germline V gene data show CDR1 as SGHAT and CDR2 as FQNNGV. Findings of the study overall: The absence of shared CDR3 amino acid sequences among expanded clones across subjects suggests private repertoires in all groups.

MiXCR was run by TCRdb on the 5' RACE reads, yielding one entry per CDR3 protein. This table has tens of thousands of distinct CDR3 sequences, about 6.9% appearing once. This clonotype appeared many times. Its antigen is as yet unknown. Sequencing input: CD4+ T cells from blood. The rearrangement uses TRBV11-2 and TRBJ2-7; D unclear. This receptor was obtained from a woman between 40 and 55 years old in good health. CDR3: CASSLLNGPSYEQYF. CDR3 coding DNA: TGTGCCAGCAGCTTGCTTAACGGGCCCTCCTACGAGCAGTACTTC. Filled out from reference TRBV11-2 and TRBJ2-7, the complete variable domain reads EAGVAQSPRYKIIEKRQSVAFWCNPISGHATLYWYQQILGQGPKLLIQFQNNGVVDDSQLPKDRFSAERLKGVDSTLKIQPAKLEDSAVYLCASSLLNGPSYEQYFGPGTRLTVT.